This TCR beta chain was sequenced for a study of radiotherapy plus CTLA-4 blockade in lung cancer. About the study: Of the patients, 15% to 20% showed objective responses and around 32% attained disease control.

With ipilimumab providing CTLA-4 blockade, focal radiation was administered to patients who had chemo-refractory metastatic non-small-cell lung cancer. CDR1 is SGHTA and CDR2 is FQGNSA in the germline V gene. The CDR3 extends over 15 amino acids. V lost 5 bases, J lost 8 bases, and 12 bases stayed unmatched. Only in-frame clones appear in the TCRdb table, and some are missing; sequencing was by immunoSEQ multiplex PCR. The repertoire holds 35,000 to 45,000 clones, roughly 85% seen once, with roughly 5% in the top ten. Study-level points and caveats: After treatment with radiotherapy plus ipilimumab, TCR clones that came from the tumor expanded in blood.

This clone was picked up a small number of times. Its antigen is not identified. The rearrangement links TRBV7-2 to TRBJ2-1; 7 positions agree with TRBD1. This sample comprised peripheral blood, obtained from a patient treated with radiotherapy plus ipilimumab. The source is a human donor with non-small cell lung cancer who had stable disease on radiotherapy plus ipilimumab. In DNA, the CDR3 is TGTGCCAGCAGCGCCCAGACAGGGATTGAAGATGAGCAGTTCTTC. This encodes CASSAQTGIEDEQFF.